The clone carrying this T cell receptor (beta chain) was picked up many times. This specimen belongs to a study of T cells in Graves' hyperthyroidism and ophthalmopathy. Pregnant or lactating patients were excluded, as were those with uncontrolled infection or other autoimmune disease. Amplified regions were TCR beta CDR3 sequences from RNA transcripts. Researchers ran a first-round RT-PCR on the TCR CDR3 using the HTBI primer set. One entry per CDR3 protein, called by TCRdb with MiXCR from the multiplex PCR reads. The sample includes about 600,000 distinct CDR3 sequences, around 16% of them seen just once. V dropped 6 bases and J dropped 4 bases, with 15 bases sitting between them. CDR3 length equals 14 residues.

Sequenced: blood. The chain joins TRBV12-3 or TRBV12-4 to TRBJ1-1, with D unresolved. The TCR was taken from a middle-aged woman with Graves' ophthalmopathy. CDR3: CASSPGLGITEAFF. The CDR3 nucleotides are TGTGCCAGCAGCCCGGGGTTGGGGATCACTGAAGCTTTCTTT.